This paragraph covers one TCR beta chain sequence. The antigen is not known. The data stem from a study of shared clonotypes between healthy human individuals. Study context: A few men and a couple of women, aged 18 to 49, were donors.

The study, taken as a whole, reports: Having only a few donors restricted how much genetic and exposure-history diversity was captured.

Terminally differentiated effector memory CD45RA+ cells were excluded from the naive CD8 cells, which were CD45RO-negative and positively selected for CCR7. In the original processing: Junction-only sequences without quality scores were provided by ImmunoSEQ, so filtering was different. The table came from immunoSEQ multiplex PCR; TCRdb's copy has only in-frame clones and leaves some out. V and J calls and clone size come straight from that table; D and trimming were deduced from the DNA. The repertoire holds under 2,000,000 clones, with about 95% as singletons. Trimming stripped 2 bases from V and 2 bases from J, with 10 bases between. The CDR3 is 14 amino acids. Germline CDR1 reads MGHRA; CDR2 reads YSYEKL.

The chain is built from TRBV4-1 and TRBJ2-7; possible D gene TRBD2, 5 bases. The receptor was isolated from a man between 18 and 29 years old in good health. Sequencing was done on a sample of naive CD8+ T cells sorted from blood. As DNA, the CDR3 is TGCGCCAGCAGCCAATTTTCCGGGGCCTACGAGCAGTACTTC. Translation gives CASSQFSGAYEQYF.